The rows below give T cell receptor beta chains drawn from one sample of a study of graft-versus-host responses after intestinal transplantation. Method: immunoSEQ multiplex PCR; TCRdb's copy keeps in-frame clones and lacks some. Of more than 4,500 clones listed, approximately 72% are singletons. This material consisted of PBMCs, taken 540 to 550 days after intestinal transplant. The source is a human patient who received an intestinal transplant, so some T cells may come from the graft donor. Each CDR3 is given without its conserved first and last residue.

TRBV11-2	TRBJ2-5	ASSPWLGETQY
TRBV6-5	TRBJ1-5	ASSRQGVSEPQH
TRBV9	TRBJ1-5	ASSPDLDQPQH
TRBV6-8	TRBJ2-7	ASSERTETPYEQY
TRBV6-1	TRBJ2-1	ASSDLAGGLNEQF
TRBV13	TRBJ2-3	ASSLDFRARVDTQY
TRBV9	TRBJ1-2	ASSRRGAFDYGYT
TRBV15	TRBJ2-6	ATSMTGFGANVLT
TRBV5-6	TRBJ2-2	ASSLRTDIIFNTGELF
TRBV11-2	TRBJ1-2	ASSLEQGITYGYT
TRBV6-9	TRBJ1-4	ASSYSGTTNEKLF
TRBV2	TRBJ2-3	ASIWLAGSDTQY
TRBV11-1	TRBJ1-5	ASSLEVEGTQH
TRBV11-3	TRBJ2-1	ASSLCGAPYNEQF
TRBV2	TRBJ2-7	ASRDSGGGPYEQY
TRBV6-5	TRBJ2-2	ASSSGGATGELF
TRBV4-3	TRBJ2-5	ASSQDELAGGQETQY
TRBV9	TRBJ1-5	ASIPRGVHSNQPQH
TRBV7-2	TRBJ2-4	ASSSNPGGKNIQY
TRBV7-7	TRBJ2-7	ASRRDRNYEQY
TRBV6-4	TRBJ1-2	ASSENVQGHGYT